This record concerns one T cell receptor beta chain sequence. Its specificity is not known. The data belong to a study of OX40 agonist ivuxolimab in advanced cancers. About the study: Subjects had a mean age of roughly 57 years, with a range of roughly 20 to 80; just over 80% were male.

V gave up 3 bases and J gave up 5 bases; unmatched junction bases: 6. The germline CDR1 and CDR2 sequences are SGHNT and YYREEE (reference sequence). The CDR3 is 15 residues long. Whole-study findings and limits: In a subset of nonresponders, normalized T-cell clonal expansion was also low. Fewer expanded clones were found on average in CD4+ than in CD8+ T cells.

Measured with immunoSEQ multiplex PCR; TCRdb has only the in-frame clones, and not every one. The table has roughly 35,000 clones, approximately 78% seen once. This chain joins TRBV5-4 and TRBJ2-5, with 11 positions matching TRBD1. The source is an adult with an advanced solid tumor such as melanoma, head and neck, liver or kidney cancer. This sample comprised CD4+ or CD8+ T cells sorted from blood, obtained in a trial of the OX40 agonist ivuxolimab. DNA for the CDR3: TGTGCCAGCAGCTCGGGGGGACAGGGGGGTGAGACCCAGTACTTC. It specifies CASSSGGQGGETQYF. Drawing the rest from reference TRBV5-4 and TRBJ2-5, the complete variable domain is ETGVTQSPTHLIKTRGQQVTLRCSSQSGHNTVSWYQQALGQGPQFIFQYYREEENGRGNFPPRFSGLQFPNYSSELNVNALELDDSALYLCASSSGGQGGETQYFGPGTRLLVL.